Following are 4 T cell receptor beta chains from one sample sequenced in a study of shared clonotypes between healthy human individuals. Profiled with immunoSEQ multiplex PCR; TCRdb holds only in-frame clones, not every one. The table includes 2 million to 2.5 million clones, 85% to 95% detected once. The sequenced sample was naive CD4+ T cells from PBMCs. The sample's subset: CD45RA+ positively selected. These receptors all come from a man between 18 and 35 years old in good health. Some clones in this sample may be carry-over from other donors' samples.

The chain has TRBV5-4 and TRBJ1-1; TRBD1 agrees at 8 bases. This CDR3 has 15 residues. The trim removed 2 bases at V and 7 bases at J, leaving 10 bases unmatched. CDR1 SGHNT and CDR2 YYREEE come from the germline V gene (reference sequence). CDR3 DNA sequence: TGTGCCAGCAGCTTTGGGCAGGGGGCGCTTCTTGAAGCTTTCTTT. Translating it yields CASSFGQGALLEAFF.

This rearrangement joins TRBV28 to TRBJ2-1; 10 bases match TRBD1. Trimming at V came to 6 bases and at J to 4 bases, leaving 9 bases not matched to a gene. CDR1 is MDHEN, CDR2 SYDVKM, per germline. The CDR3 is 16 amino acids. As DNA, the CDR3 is TGTGCCAGCAGGGGGCGACAGGGGGCGAGATACAATGAGCAGTTCTTC. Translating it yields CASRGRQGARYNEQFF. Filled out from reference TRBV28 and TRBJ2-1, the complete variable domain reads DVKVTQSSRYLVKRTGEKVFLECVQDMDHENMFWYRQDPGLGLRLIYFSYDVKMKEKGDIPEGYSVSREKKERFSLILESASTNQTSMYLCASRGRQGARYNEQFFGPGTRLTVL.

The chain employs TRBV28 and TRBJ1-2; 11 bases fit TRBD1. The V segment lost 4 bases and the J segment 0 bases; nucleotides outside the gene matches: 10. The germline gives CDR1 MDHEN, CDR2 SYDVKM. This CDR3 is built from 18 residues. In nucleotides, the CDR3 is TGTGCCAGCAGTTCGACGCCGGGACAGGGGGGCTCTAACTATGGCTACACCTTC. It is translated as CASSSTPGQGGSNYGYTF.

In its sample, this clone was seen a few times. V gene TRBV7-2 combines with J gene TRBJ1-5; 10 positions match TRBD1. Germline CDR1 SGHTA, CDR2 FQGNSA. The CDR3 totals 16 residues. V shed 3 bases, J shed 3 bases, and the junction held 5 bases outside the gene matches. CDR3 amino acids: CASSLGTGATNQPQHF. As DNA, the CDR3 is TGTGCCAGCAGCTTGGGGACAGGGGCCACCAATCAGCCCCAGCATTTT.